The clone carrying this TCR beta chain came up many times. Its specificity is not known. The sample belongs to a study of T cells after yellow fever vaccination. Findings and limits, study-wide: A minor fraction of clonotypes spanned both CD4 and CD8 compartments. The secondary response showed a weaker magnitude and a faster peak, day 5 versus 15.

The length of the CDR3 is 14 residues. Per the germline V gene, CDR1 is DFQATT and CDR2 is SNEGSKA (reference sequence). Germline trimming cut 6 bases from V and 9 bases from J; bases unmatched to any gene: 12. Template switching with 5'RACE generated the TCR cDNA and added a universal primer site and UMIs. In TCRdb, the 5' RACE reads were re-called with MiXCR into one record per CDR3 protein. The sample consists of 350,000 to 550,000 distinct CDR3 sequences, around 19% of them appearing once. V usage is TRBV20-1 and J usage is TRBJ1-2; 11 bases align to TRBD1. The receptor was isolated from a man aged 18 to 29 who received the YFV17D yellow fever vaccine. The material sequenced was PBMCs, taken before the yellow fever booster vaccination. CDR3 sequence reads: CSALTGTGGRSYTF. CDR3 nucleotide sequence: TGCAGTGCCCTTACCGGGACAGGGGGGAGAAGCTACACCTTC.